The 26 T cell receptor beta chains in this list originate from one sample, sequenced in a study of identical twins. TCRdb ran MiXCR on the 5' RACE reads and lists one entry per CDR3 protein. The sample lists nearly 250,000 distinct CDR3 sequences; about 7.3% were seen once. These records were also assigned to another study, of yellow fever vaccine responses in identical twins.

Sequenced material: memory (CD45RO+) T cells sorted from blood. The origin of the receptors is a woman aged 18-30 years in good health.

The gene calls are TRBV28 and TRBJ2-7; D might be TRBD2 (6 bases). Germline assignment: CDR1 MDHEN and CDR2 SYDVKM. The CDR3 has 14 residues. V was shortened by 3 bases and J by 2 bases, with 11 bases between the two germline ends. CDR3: CASSLGGRTYEQYF. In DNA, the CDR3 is TGTGCCAGCAGTTTGGGGGGACGGACCTACGAGCAGTACTTC.

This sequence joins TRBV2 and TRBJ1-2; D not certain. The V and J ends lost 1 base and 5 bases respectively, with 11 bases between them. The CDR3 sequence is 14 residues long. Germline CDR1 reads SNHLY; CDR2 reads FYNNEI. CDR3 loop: CASSEGVKAYGYTF. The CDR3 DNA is TGTGCCAGCAGTGAAGGGGTGAAGGCGTATGGCTACACCTTC.

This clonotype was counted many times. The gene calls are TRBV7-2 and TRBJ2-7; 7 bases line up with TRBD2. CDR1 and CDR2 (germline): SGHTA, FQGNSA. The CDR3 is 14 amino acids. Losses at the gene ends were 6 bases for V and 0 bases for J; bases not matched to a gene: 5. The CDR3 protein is CASRRAGSSYEQYF. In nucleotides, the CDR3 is TGTGCCAGCAGACGAGCGGGAAGCTCCTACGAGCAGTACTTC.

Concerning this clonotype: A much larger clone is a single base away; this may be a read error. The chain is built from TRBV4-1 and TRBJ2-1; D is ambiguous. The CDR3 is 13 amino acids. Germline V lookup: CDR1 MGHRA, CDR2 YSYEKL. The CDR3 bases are TGCGCCTGCAGACGAACAGATGACAATGAGCAGTTCTTC. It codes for CACRRTDDNEQFF.

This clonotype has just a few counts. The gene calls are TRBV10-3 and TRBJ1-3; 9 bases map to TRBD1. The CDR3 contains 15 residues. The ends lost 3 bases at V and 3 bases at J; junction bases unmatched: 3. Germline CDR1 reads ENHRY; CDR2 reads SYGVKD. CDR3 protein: CAISEGTGSGNTIYF. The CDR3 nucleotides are TGTGCCATCAGTGAAGGGACAGGGAGTGGAAACACCATATATTTT.

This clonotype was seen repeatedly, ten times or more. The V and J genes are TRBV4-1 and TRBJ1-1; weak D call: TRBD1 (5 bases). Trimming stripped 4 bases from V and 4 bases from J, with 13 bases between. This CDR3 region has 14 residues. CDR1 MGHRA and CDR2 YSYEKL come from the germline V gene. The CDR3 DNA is TGCGCCAGCAGCCTCGGAAGGGGCGGCACTGAAGCTTTCTTT. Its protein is CASSLGRGGTEAFF.

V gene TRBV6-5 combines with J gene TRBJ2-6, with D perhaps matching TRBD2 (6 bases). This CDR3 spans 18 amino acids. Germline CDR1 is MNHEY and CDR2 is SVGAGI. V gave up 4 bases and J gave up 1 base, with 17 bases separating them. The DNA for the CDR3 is TGTGCCAGCAGTTGCGGGACCTATCCCCCGTCTGGGGCCAACGTCCTGACTTTC. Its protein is CASSCGTYPPSGANVLTF.

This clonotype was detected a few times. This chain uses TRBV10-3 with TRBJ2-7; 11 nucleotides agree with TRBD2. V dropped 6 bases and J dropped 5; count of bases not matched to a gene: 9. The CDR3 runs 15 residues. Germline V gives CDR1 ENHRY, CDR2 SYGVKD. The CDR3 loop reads CAISPELAGENEQYF. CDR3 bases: TGTGCCATCAGCCCCGAACTAGCGGGAGAGAACGAGCAGTACTTC.

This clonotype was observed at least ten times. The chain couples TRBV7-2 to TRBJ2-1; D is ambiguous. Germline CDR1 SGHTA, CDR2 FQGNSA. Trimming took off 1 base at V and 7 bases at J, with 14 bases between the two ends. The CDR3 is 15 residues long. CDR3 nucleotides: TGTGCCAGCAGCTTAGGGGTCCCTTTGGGGAATGAGCAGTTCTTC. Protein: CASSLGVPLGNEQFF.

CDR3 region: CASSLDTGVTGELFF. Here the CDR3 DNA reads TGTGCCAGCAGCTTAGATACAGGGGTGACCGGGGAGCTGTTTTTT. This chain links TRBV11-2 with TRBJ2-2; 7 bases line up with TRBD1. The CDR3 runs to 15 residues. Germline lookup yields CDR1 SGHAT and CDR2 FQNNGV. J was trimmed by 5 bases and V by 0 bases; bases with no gene match: 3.

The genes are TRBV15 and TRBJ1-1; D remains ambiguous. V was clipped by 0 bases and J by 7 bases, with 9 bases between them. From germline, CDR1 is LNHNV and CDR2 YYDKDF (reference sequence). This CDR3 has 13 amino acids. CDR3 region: CATSRDWAHEAFF. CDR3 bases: TGTGCCACCAGCAGAGATTGGGCGCATGAAGCTTTCTTT.

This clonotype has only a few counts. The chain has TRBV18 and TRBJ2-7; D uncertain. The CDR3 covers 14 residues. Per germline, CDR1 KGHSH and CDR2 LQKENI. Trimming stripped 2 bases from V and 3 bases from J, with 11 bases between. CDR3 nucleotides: TGTGCCAGCTCACCAGGGGTTCCCGACTACGAGCAGTACTTC. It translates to CASSPGVPDYEQYF.

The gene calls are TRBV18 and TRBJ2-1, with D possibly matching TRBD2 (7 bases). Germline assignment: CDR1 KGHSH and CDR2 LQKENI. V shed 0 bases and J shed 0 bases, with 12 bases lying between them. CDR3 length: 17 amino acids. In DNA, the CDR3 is TGTGCCAGCTCACCACCGGCGGGGGCCCTCTCCTACAATGAGCAGTTCTTC. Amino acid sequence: CASSPPAGALSYNEQFF.

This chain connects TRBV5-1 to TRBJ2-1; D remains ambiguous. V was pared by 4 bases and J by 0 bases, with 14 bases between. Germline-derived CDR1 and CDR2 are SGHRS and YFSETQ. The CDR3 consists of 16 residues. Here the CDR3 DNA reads TGCGCCAGCAGCGTGAACAGTGTGAGCTCCTACAATGAGCAGTTCTTC. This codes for CASSVNSVSSYNEQFF.

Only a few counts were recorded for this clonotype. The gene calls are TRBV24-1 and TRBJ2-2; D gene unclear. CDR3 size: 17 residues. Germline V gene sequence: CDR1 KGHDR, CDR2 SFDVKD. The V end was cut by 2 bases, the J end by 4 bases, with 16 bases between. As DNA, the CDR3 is TGTGCCACCAGTGATTCCCTGAGGCAGACAACCACCGGGGAGCTGTTTTTT. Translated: CATSDSLRQTTTGELFF.

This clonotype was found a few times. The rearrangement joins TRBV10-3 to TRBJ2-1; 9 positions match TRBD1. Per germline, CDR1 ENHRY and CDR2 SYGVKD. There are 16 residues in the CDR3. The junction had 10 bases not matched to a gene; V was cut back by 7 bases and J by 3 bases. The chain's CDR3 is CAIKRTDRGGYNEQFF. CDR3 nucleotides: TGTGCCATCAAAAGGACGGACAGGGGAGGCTACAATGAGCAGTTCTTC.

CDR3 region: CASSLRGRQGGNTEAFF. The CDR3 nucleotides read TGTGCCAGCAGTTTAAGGGGAAGACAGGGGGGGAACACTGAAGCTTTCTTT. This chain links TRBV12-3 or TRBV12-4 with TRBJ1-1; TRBD1 aligns across 9 bases. V gave up 2 bases and J gave up 1 base; unmatched junction bases: 8. The CDR3 extends over 17 amino acids.

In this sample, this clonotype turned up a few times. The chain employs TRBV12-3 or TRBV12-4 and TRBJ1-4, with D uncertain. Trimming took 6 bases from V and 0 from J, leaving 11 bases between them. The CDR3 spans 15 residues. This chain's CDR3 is CASRPNSATNEKLFF. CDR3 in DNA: TGTGCCAGCAGGCCAAACAGCGCAACTAATGAAAAACTGTTTTTT.

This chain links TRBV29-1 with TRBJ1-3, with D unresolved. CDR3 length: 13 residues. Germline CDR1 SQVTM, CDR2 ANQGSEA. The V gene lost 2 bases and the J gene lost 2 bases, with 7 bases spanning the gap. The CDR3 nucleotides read TGCAGCGTTGAAATAAGTCCTGGAAACACCATATATTTT. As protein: CSVEISPGNTIYF.

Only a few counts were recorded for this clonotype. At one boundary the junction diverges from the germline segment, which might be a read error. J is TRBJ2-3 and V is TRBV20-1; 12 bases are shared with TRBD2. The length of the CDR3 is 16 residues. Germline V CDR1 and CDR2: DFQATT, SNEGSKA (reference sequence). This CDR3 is CSATPTSGGLTGTQYF. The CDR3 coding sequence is TGCAGTGCTACCCCGACTAGCGGGGGACTCACAGGTACGCAGTATTTT.

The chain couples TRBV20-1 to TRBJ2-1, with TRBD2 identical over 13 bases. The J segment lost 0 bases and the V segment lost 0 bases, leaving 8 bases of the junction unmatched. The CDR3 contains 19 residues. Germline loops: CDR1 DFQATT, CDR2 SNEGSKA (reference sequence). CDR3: CSARDSGLAGVFSYNEQFF. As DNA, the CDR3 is TGCAGTGCTAGAGACTCAGGACTAGCGGGGGTATTCTCCTACAATGAGCAGTTCTTC.

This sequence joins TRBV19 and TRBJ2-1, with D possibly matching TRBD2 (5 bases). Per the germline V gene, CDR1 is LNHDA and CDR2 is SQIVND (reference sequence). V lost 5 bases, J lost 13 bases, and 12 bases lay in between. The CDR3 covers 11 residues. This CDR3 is CASSPGILQFF. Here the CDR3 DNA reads TGTGCCAGTAGTCCGGGGATCCTCCAGTTCTTC.

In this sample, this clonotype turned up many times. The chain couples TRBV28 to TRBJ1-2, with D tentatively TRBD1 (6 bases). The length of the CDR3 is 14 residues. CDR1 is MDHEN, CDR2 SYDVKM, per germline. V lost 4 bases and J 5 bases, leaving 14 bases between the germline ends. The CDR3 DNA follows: TGTGCCAGCAGTTCAGGGGAACAGATATATGGCTACACCTTC. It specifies CASSSGEQIYGYTF.

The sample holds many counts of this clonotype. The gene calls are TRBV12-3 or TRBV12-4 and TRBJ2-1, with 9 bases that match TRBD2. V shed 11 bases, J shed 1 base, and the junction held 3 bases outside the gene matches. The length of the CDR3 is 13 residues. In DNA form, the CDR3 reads TGTGCCTTGCGGGAGGGTTCCTACAATGAGCAGTTCTTC. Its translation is CALREGSYNEQFF.

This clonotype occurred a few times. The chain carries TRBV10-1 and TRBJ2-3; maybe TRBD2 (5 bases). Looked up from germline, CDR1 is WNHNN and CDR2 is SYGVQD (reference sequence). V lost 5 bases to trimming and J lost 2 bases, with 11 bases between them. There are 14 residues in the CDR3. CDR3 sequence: CASSNGEYTDTQYF. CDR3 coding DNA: TGCGCCAGCAGTAACGGGGAGTACACAGATACGCAGTATTTT.

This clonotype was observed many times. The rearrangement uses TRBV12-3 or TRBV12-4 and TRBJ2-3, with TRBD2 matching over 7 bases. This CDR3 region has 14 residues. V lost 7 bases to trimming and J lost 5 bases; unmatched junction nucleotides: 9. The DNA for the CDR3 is TGTGCCAGCACCCTGTGGGAGGGATTAGATACGCAGTATTTT. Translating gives CASTLWEGLDTQYF.